Listed here are 10 T cell receptor beta chains from one sample, sequenced in a study of blood T cell repertoires in COVID-19. The data were produced by immunoSEQ multiplex PCR, yet TCRdb's version contains in-frame clones alone and is incomplete. The sample contains some 80,000 clones, roughly four fifths of which appear only once. The sequencing input was peripheral blood. The origin of the receptors is a human donor in a cohort sampled during active COVID-19.

This clone was detected many times. The rearrangement links TRBV7-3 to TRBJ1-3, with TRBD1 as a possible D gene (5 bases). V dropped 4 bases and J dropped 1 base, with 11 bases sitting between them. The CDR3 totals 15 residues. The germline gives CDR1 SGHTA, CDR2 FQGTGA. CDR3 coding DNA: TGTGCCAGCAGCTCCACGGGGGGGTCTGGAAACACCATATATTTT. Translating it yields CASSSTGGSGNTIYF. Full variable domain (rest looked up from reference TRBV7-3 and TRBJ1-3): GAGVSQTPSNKVTEKGKYVELRCDPISGHTALYWYRQSLGQGPEFLIYFQGTGAADDSGLPNDRFFAVRPEGSVSTLKIQRTERGDSAVYLCASSSTGGSGNTIYFGEGSWLTVV.

This chain joins TRBV5-4 and TRBJ2-3; D possibly corresponds to TRBD2 (6 bases). Trimming took 4 bases from V and 0 from J, leaving 12 bases between them. This CDR3 region has 15 residues. From germline, CDR1 is SGHNT and CDR2 YYREEE (reference sequence). CDR3 region: CASSPRGSSTDTQYF. In DNA, the CDR3 is TGTGCCAGCAGCCCCCGGGGGTCTAGCACAGATACGCAGTATTTT.

In the case of this clone: Within the sample, other DNA sequences also encode this same CDR3. V is TRBV5-1 and J is TRBJ2-3; 7 nucleotides line up with TRBD1. Germline values: CDR1 SGHRS, CDR2 YFSETQ. V dropped 4 bases and J dropped 3; count of bases not matched to a gene: 2. This CDR3 region has 13 residues. This CDR3 is CASSLQGTDTQYF. CDR3 coding DNA: TGCGCCAGCAGCCTACAGGGGACAGATACGCAGTATTTT.

The chain links TRBV11-3 to TRBJ2-2; D is possibly TRBD1 (6 bases). Trimming removed 6 bases at V and 0 bases at J, with 11 bases between. Per the germline V gene, CDR1 is SGHNT and CDR2 is YENEEA. The CDR3 is made up of 15 amino acids. The CDR3 bases are TGTGCCAGCAGGTCCGGGACACCGAACACCGGGGAGCTGTTTTTT. Protein sequence: CASRSGTPNTGELFF.

The table lists this clone with a few counts. The gene calls are TRBV3-1 (or the pseudogene TRBV3-2) and TRBJ1-5; the match to TRBD1 covers 8 bases. There are 12 residues in the CDR3. CDR1 and CDR2 from the germline V gene are LGHDT and YNNKEL (reference sequence). Losses at the gene ends were 4 bases for V and 7 bases for J; bases not matched to a gene: 0. This chain's CDR3 is CASSRQGQPQHF. Written as DNA, the CDR3 is TGTGCCAGCAGCCGACAGGGGCAGCCCCAGCATTTT.

This clone was detected only a few times. This sequence joins TRBV27 and TRBJ1-1; 7 nucleotides match TRBD1. CDR3 length: 14 amino acids. CDR1 is MNHEY and CDR2 is SMNVEV in the germline V gene (reference sequence). The junction had 7 bases not matched to a gene; V was cut back by 3 bases and J by 6 bases. The CDR3 nucleotides read TGTGCCAGCAGTTTCAACAGGGGATACGCTGAAGCTTTCTTT. This codes for CASSFNRGYAEAFF.

The chain has TRBV6-5 and TRBJ2-7, with a tentative D call TRBD2 (6 bases). The V end lost 8 bases, the J end lost 0 bases, and 8 bases lay between the germline ends. The CDR3 length is 12 residues. Germline assignment: CDR1 MNHEY and CDR2 SVGAGI. The CDR3 is CASGGSSYEQYF. As DNA, the CDR3 is TGTGCCAGCGGGGGGAGCTCCTACGAGCAGTACTTC.

The gene calls are TRBV6-5 and TRBJ1-1; 7 bases are a match to TRBD1. V lost 5 bases to trimming and J lost 1 base; unmatched junction nucleotides: 7. This CDR3 is 15 amino acids long. Germline CDR1 and CDR2: MNHEY and SVGAGI. The CDR3: CASSKTGPSNTEAFF. The CDR3 DNA reads as TGTGCCAGCAGTAAGACAGGGCCCTCGAACACTGAAGCTTTCTTT.

This chain links TRBV3-1 (or the pseudogene TRBV3-2) with TRBJ1-6; D ambiguous. This CDR3 spans 12 amino acids. Trimming cost V 6 bases and J 9 bases, with 9 bases left between them. The germline V gene encodes CDR1 LGHDT and CDR2 YNNKEL (reference sequence). DNA of the CDR3: TGTGCCAGCAGACCCGGGAGTTCACCCCTCCACTTT. It encodes CASRPGSSPLHF.

The CDR3 is CASSQDQLVVETQYF. DNA of the CDR3: TGCGCCAGCAGCCAAGATCAATTAGTCGTGGAGACCCAGTACTTC. V usage is TRBV4-1 and J usage is TRBJ2-5; D call uncertain. V was cut by 0 bases and J by 5 bases, with 13 bases left in between. CDR3 length: 15 residues. Looked up from germline, CDR1 is MGHRA and CDR2 is YSYEKL.